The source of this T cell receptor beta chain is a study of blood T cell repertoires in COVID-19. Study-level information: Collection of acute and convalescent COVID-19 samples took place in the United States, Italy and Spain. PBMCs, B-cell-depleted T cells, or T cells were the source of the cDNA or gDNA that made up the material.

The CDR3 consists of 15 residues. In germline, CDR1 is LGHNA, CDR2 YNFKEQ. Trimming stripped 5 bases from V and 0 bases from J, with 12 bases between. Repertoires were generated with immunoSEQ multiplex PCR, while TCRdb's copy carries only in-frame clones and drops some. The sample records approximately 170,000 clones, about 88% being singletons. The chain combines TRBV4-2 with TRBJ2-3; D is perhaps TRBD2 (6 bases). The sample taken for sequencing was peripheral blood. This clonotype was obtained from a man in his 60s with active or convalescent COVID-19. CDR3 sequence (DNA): TGTGCCAGCAGCACGTGGGGGACTAGCACAGATACGCAGTATTTT. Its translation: CASSTWGTSTDTQYF.